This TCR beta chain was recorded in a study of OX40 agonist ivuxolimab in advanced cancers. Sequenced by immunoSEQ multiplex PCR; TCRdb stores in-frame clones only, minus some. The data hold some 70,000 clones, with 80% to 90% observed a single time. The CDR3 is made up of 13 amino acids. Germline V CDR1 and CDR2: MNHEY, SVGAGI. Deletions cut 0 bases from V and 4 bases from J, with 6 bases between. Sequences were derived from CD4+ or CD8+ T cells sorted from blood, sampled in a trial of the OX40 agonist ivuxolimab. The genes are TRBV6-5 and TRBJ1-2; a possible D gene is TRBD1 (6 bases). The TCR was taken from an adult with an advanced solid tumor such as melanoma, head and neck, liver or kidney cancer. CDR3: CASSYSDSYGYTF. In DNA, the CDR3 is TGTGCCAGCAGTTACTCGGACAGCTATGGCTACACCTTC.